A single sample gave rise to the 3 T cell receptor beta chains below, sequenced in a study of vaccination and CD4 T cells after COVID-19. The study sequenced cultured CD4+ T cell DNA using the Oncomine TCR Beta short-read assay. MiXCR, run by TCRdb on the PCR reads, gives a single entry per CDR3 protein. The profile shows 8,500 to 10,000 distinct CDR3 sequences, 35% to 50% of them singletons. For these TCRs, the target antigens are not known. Treatment denoted: approximately 9-day PBMC culture with coronavirus spike peptide pools or control peptides (ViraFEST assay). Sequenced material: CD4+ T cells from blood, cultured in vitro. All receptors come from a human donor who had recovered from COVID-19.

This clonotype has a handful of counts. J is TRBJ2-5 and V is TRBV5-1, with 11 bases aligning to TRBD1. The J segment lost 5 bases and the V segment lost 0 bases, leaving 9 bases of the junction unmatched. CDR1 and CDR2 from the germline V gene are SGHRS and YFSETQ. This CDR3 has 17 residues. CDR3 protein: CASSLGAGQGARETQYF. CDR3 in DNA: TGCGCCAGCAGCTTGGGTGCCGGACAGGGGGCTAGGGAGACCCAGTACTTC.

CDR3 in DNA: TGTGCCAGCAGCGACGGTATAGCGGGGGACCAAGAGACCCAGTACTTC. The encoded protein is CASSDGIAGDQETQYF. J is TRBJ2-5 and V is TRBV6-1; 9 bases fit TRBD2. V shed 6 bases and J 0 bases; nucleotides not matched to a gene: 8. Germline V gene lookup returns CDR1 MNHNS and CDR2 SASEGT. This CDR3 has 16 amino acids.

This sequence joins TRBV6-1 and TRBJ1-6; D is undetermined. The CDR3 has 14 amino acids. Germline CDR1 reads MNHNS; CDR2 reads SASEGT. Trimming left V 9 bases short and J 7 bases short, with 16 bases between. CDR3 DNA sequence: TGTGCCAGTTCGCCTGGGAGGAAGAATTCACCCCTCCACTTT. It yields the protein CASSPGRKNSPLHF.